Listed here are 8 T cell receptor beta chains from one sample, sequenced in a study of T cell responses to AZD1222 COVID-19 vaccine. Sequencing was performed with immunoSEQ multiplex PCR; in TCRdb, only in-frame clones are kept and a portion is missing. In the table there are under 80,000 clones, roughly nine tenths of which are singletons. The input for sequencing was peripheral blood, taken 28 days after the second AZD1222 dose. The receptors derive from an adult who received the AZD1222 COVID-19 vaccine.

This chain joins TRBV4-1 and TRBJ2-3; 12 bases match TRBD2. This CDR3 contains 15 residues. The ends lost 6 bases at V and 3 bases at J; junction bases unmatched: 4. The V gene's germline CDR1 is MGHRA and CDR2 YSYEKL. The CDR3 loop is CASRPGLAGTDTQYF. In nucleotides, the CDR3 is TGCGCCAGCAGACCCGGACTAGCGGGAACAGATACGCAGTATTTT.

V and J are TRBV18 and TRBJ2-5; TRBD2 matches 11 bases. There are 15 residues in the CDR3. J was trimmed by 5 bases and V by 5 bases; bases with no gene match: 7. From germline, CDR1 is KGHSH and CDR2 LQKENI. In DNA form, the CDR3 reads TGTGCCAGCTCAACCGGGACTAGCGGAGGGGAGACCCAGTACTTC. The encoded protein is CASSTGTSGGETQYF.

V gene TRBV5-1 combines with J gene TRBJ2-7, with 7 bases aligning to TRBD2. The V segment lost 6 bases and the J segment 1 base; nucleotides outside the gene matches: 13. From germline, CDR1 is SGHRS and CDR2 YFSETQ. This CDR3 spans 16 amino acids. CDR3 sequence: CASTSGGTSRSYEQYF. DNA for the CDR3: TGCGCCAGCACCTCGGGGGGAACATCGCGATCCTACGAGCAGTACTTC.

The rearrangement uses TRBV7-9 and TRBJ2-7; no clear D. The V gene lost 1 base and the J gene lost 5 bases, with 12 bases spanning the gap. The CDR3 spans 14 residues. CDR1 is SEHNR and CDR2 is FQNEAQ in the germline V gene (reference sequence). The CDR3 DNA follows: TGTGCCAGCAGCTTAGGGCGCCTGCTAGACGAGCAGTACTTC. The encoded protein is CASSLGRLLDEQYF.

The chain has TRBV2 and TRBJ2-2, with 11 bases lining up with TRBD2. The CDR3 length is 15 residues. J was trimmed by 5 bases and V by 5 bases; bases with no gene match: 4. The V gene's germline CDR1 is SNHLY and CDR2 FYNNEI. CDR3 region: CASSLAGGLTGELFF. In DNA, the CDR3 is TGTGCCAGCAGTTTAGCGGGAGGGCTTACCGGGGAGCTGTTTTTT.

This sequence joins TRBV10-3 and TRBJ1-2; no firm D call. CDR3 length: 15 amino acids. V was clipped by 0 bases and J by 7 bases, with 15 bases between them. CDR1 is ENHRY, CDR2 SYGVKD, per germline. The CDR3 here is CAISESEGGYRGYTF. DNA for the CDR3: TGTGCCATCAGTGAGTCTGAGGGTGGGTACCGTGGCTACACCTTC.

The V call is TRBV11-2, the J call TRBJ2-5, with D tentatively TRBD2 (6 bases). Per the germline V gene, CDR1 is SGHAT and CDR2 is FQNNGV. CDR3 size: 15 residues. V lost 2 bases, J lost 5 bases, and 15 bases lay in between. DNA for the CDR3: TGTGCCAGCAGCTTACAAACGGAGGGCCACGAGACCCAGTACTTC. It specifies CASSLQTEGHETQYF.

The V gene is TRBV27, the J gene TRBJ1-1; a weak D match, TRBD1 (5 bases). Trimming stripped 7 bases from V and 1 base from J, with 13 bases between. The CDR3 is 14 amino acids. Per germline, CDR1 MNHEY and CDR2 SMNVEV (reference sequence). DNA for the CDR3: TGTGCCAGCACCCCCGCGGGGGAGAACACTGAAGCTTTCTTT. This sequence encodes CASTPAGENTEAFF.